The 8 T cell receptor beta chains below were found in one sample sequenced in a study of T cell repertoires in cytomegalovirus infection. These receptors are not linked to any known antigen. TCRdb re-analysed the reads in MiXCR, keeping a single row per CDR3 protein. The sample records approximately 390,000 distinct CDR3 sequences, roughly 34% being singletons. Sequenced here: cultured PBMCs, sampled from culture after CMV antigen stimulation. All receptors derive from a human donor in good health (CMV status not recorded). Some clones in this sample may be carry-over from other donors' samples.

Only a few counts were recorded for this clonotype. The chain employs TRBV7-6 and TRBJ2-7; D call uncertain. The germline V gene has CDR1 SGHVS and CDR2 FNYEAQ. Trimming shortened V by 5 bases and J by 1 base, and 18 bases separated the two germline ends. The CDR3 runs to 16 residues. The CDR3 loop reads CASSPLRARPSYEQYF. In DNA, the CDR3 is TGTGCCAGCAGCCCGTTAAGGGCCAGGCCTTCCTACGAGCAGTACTTC.

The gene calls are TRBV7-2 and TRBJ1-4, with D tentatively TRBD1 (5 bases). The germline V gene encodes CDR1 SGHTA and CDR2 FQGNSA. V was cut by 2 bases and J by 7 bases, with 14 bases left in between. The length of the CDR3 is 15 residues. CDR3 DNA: TGTGCCAGCAGCTTATATATGGCGAGGGGTGAAAAACTGTTTTTT. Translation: CASSLYMARGEKLFF.

The DNA of the CDR3 is TGTGCCATCAAGGGACTAGACGAAGATACGCAGTATTTT. Its protein is CAIKGLDEDTQYF. The chain combines TRBV10-3 with TRBJ2-3; 8 positions match TRBD2. The CDR3 consists of 13 residues. V shed 7 bases, J shed 5 bases, and the junction held 5 bases outside the gene matches. CDR1 ENHRY and CDR2 SYGVKD come from the germline V gene.

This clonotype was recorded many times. CDR3 region: CASSLGETLRNQPQHF. The CDR3 coding sequence is TGTGCCAGCAGCTTAGGAGAGACTCTGCGCAATCAGCCCCAGCATTTT. This chain links TRBV7-8 with TRBJ1-5; no clear D gene. There are 16 residues in the CDR3. Trimming shortened V by 1 base and J by 2 bases, and 12 bases separated the two germline ends. CDR1 is SGHVS, CDR2 FQNEAQ, per germline.

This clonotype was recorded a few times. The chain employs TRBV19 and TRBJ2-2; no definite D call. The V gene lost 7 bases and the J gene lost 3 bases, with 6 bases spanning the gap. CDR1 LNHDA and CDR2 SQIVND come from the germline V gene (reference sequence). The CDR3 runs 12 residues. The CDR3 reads CASKKDTGELFF. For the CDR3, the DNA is TGTGCCAGTAAGAAGGACACCGGGGAGCTGTTTTTT.

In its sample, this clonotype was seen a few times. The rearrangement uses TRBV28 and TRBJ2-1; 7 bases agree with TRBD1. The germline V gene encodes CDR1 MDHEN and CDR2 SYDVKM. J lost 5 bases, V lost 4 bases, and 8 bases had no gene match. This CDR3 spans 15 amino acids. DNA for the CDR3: TGTGCCAGCAGTTCGACAGGGAATAGCCACAATGAGCAGTTCTTC. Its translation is CASSSTGNSHNEQFF. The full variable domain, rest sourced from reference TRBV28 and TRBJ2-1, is DVKVTQSSRYLVKRTGEKVFLECVQDMDHENMFWYRQDPGLGLRLIYFSYDVKMKEKGDIPEGYSVSREKKERFSLILESASTNQTSMYLCASSSTGNSHNEQFFGPGTRLTVL.

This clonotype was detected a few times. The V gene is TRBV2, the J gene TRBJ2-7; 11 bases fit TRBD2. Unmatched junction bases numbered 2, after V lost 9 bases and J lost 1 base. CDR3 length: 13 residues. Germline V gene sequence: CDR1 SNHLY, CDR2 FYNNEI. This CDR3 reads CASRLAGSYEQYV. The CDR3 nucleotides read TGTGCCAGTAGACTAGCGGGGTCCTACGAGCAGTACGTC.

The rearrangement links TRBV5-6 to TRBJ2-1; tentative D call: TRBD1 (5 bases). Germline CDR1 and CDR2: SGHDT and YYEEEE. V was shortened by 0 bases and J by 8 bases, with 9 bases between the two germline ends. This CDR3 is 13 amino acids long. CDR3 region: CASSLVTVDEQFF. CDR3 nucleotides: TGTGCCAGCAGCTTGGTGACAGTCGATGAGCAGTTCTTC.